The 25 T cell receptor beta chains in this list originate from one sample, sequenced in a study of T-cell reconstitution after alpha-beta-depleted transplantation in children. During its preparation, the TCRbeta library received unique molecular identifiers. A single record per CDR3 protein comes from TCRdb applying MiXCR to the PCR reads. The sample has about 200,000 distinct CDR3 sequences, approximately 15% seen once. Sequencing used PBMCs from the stem cell graft donor, obtained from the stem cell graft. The origin of the receptors is a human donor who donated a stem cell graft to a child with acute lymphoblastic leukemia.

The J gene is TRBJ2-2, the V gene TRBV19, with D possibly matching TRBD1 (5 bases). This CDR3 contains 16 residues. Germline assignment: CDR1 LNHDA and CDR2 SQIVND (reference sequence). The V end was cut by 6 bases, the J end by 5 bases, with 19 bases between. In DNA, the CDR3 is TGTGCCAGTAGCCCGTCAGGGCCGAGTGGGACCGGGGAGCTGTTTTTT. It yields the protein CASSPSGPSGTGELFF.

This clonotype is judged medium-sized. CDR3 sequence: CASSKDTSTDTQYF. CDR3 nucleotide sequence: TGCGCCAGCAGTAAGGATACTAGCACAGATACGCAGTATTTT. This chain joins TRBV5-1 and TRBJ2-3; D unresolved. The CDR3 length is 14 residues. Germline CDR1 SGHRS, CDR2 YFSETQ. V shed 5 bases and J shed 0 bases, with 10 bases lying between them.

This clonotype showed up many times. The V call is TRBV29-1, the J call TRBJ2-5, with 7 bases identical to TRBD2. CDR3 length: 12 residues. With V trimmed by 6 bases and J by 4 bases, 5 bases remained unmatched. The V gene's germline CDR1 is SQVTM and CDR2 ANQGSEA. The CDR3 DNA follows: TGCAGCGTGGGAGGGGATCGAGAGACCCAGTACTTC. Translated, it gives CSVGGDRETQYF.

There are many counts of this clonotype. V gene TRBV6-2 or TRBV6-3 combines with J gene TRBJ2-7; D tentatively fits TRBD1 or TRBD2 (5 bases each). Germline V gene data show CDR1 as MNHEY and CDR2 as SVGEGT. The CDR3 has 17 amino acids. The V gene lost 10 bases and the J gene lost 7 bases, with 32 bases spanning the gap. The chain's CDR3 is CATRLGFMGPLYGEQYF. CDR3 bases: TGTGCCACCCGATTGGGGTTTATGGGACCCCTCTATGGGGAGCAGTACTTC.

The table lists this clonotype with many counts. The CDR3 coding sequence is TGCGCCAGCAGCGGGAATACGGGACTTTTGGCCGGAAACACCATATATTTT. Translated: CASSGNTGLLAGNTIYF. The rearrangement links TRBV5-1 to TRBJ1-3; maybe TRBD1 (5 bases). The V gene lost 4 bases and the J gene lost 4 bases, with 21 bases spanning the gap. The V gene's germline CDR1 is SGHRS and CDR2 YFSETQ. The CDR3 extends over 17 amino acids.

The V and J genes are TRBV7-9 and TRBJ2-7; maybe TRBD1 (6 bases). The CDR3 covers 13 residues. CDR1 and CDR2 from the germline V gene are SEHNR and FQNEAQ (reference sequence). Trimming cost V 3 bases and J 6 bases, with 12 bases left between them. The CDR3 DNA reads as TGTGCCAGCAGCTTGACACAGGGTTTCGAGCAGTACTTC. It encodes CASSLTQGFEQYF.

In this sample, this clonotype turned up many times. The rearrangement uses TRBV5-1 and TRBJ2-2; tentatively, D is TRBD1 (5 bases). Germline CDR1 SGHRS, CDR2 YFSETQ. CDR3 length: 18 residues. V dropped 0 bases and J dropped 1 base, with 16 bases sitting between them. The CDR3 here is CASSLAAVWQGNTGELFF. CDR3 in DNA: TGCGCCAGCAGCTTGGCCGCGGTATGGCAGGGGAACACCGGGGAGCTGTTTTTT.

This clonotype was observed many times. This chain uses TRBV29-1 with TRBJ1-1, with no clear D. Germline CDR1 and CDR2: SQVTM and ANQGSEA. V was clipped by 4 bases and J by 1 base, with 7 bases between them. The CDR3 loop spans 12 amino acids. The CDR3 DNA reads as TGCAGCGTTGGCGAGGGGAACACTGAAGCTTTCTTT. Its translation: CSVGEGNTEAFF.

The rearrangement uses TRBV6-1 and TRBJ1-6, with D unclear. Germline V gives CDR1 MNHNS, CDR2 SASEGT. The V end was cut by 6 bases, the J end by 6 bases, with 21 bases between. This CDR3 has 17 residues. The CDR3 here is CASRIRAGVWGNSPLHF. CDR3 DNA sequence: TGTGCCAGCAGGATTCGGGCAGGCGTGTGGGGTAATTCACCCCTCCACTTT.

At least ten counts were recorded for this clonotype. The chain recombines TRBV9 with TRBJ2-2; D gene ambiguous. The CDR3 is 12 residues long. Deletions cut 6 bases from V and 6 bases from J, with 9 bases between. CDR1 and CDR2 (germline): SGDLS, YYNGEE. CDR3 protein: CASKRLAGELFF. CDR3 DNA sequence: TGTGCCAGCAAACGGTTAGCCGGGGAGCTGTTTTTT. Combining the CDR3 with reference TRBV9 and TRBJ2-2 gives the whole variable domain DSGVTQTPKHLITATGQRVTLRCSPRSGDLSVYWYQQSLDQGLQFLIQYYNGEERAKGNILERFSAQQFPDLHSELNLSSLELGDSALYFCASKRLAGELFFGEGSRLTVL.

This clonotype was recorded at least ten times. The CDR3 DNA reads as TGCGCCAGCAGGGAACTAGCGGGAGGACTAGAGACCCAGTACTTC. It is translated as CASRELAGGLETQYF. The genes are TRBV5-1 and TRBJ2-5; the match to TRBD2 covers 12 bases. From germline, CDR1 is SGHRS and CDR2 YFSETQ. The CDR3 is 15 amino acids. V shed 5 bases, J shed 4 bases, and the junction held 6 bases outside the gene matches.

This clonotype was observed at least ten times. This chain links TRBV24-1 with TRBJ2-5, with D unclear. Deletions cut 1 base from V and 3 bases from J, with 20 bases between. Germline values: CDR1 KGHDR, CDR2 SFDVKD. The CDR3 has 18 amino acids. The DNA for the CDR3 is TGTGCCACCAGTGATTTCAACGTCCGAGGAAGTGAGGAAGAGACCCAGTACTTC. Protein sequence: CATSDFNVRGSEEETQYF.

This clonotype was recorded at least ten times. The V call is TRBV6-5, the J call TRBJ2-7; D call uncertain. The CDR3 is made up of 14 amino acids. Trimming left V 0 bases short and J 4 bases short, with 10 bases between. Germline V gene lookup returns CDR1 MNHEY and CDR2 SVGAGI. Here the CDR3 reads CASSYSKDRYEQYF. As DNA, the CDR3 is TGTGCCAGCAGTTACTCGAAGGATAGATACGAGCAGTACTTC.

At least ten counts were recorded for this clonotype. This sequence joins TRBV19 and TRBJ2-5, with D perhaps TRBD1 (5 bases). V shed 3 bases and J shed 5 bases, with 7 bases lying between them. The CDR3 loop spans 12 amino acids. The V gene's germline CDR1 is LNHDA and CDR2 SQIVND (reference sequence). CDR3 nucleotide sequence: TGTGCCAGTAGTATTGGGGCGGAGACCCAGTACTTC. Its translation: CASSIGAETQYF.

The V call is TRBV5-1, the J call TRBJ2-1, with 7 bases matching TRBD1. Germline CDR1 reads SGHRS; CDR2 reads YFSETQ. The length of the CDR3 is 15 residues. Losses at the gene ends were 0 bases for V and 4 bases for J; bases not matched to a gene: 4. In DNA form, the CDR3 reads TGCGCCAGCAGCTTGGATCCGGACAGGTACAATGAGCAGTTCTTC. Translation: CASSLDPDRYNEQFF.

This clonotype was observed many times. The chain employs TRBV20-1 and TRBJ2-1; 10 bases line up with TRBD1. Germline trimming cut 2 bases from V and 6 bases from J; bases unmatched to any gene: 7. The CDR3 has 15 residues. CDR1 and CDR2 (germline): DFQATT, SNEGSKA (reference sequence). This CDR3 reads CSARKTGGLINEQFF. In nucleotides, the CDR3 is TGCAGTGCTAGAAAGACAGGGGGCCTGATCAATGAGCAGTTCTTC.

This clonotype was detected ten times or more. The genes are TRBV18 and TRBJ1-1; 7 positions match TRBD1. J was trimmed by 4 bases and V by 6 bases; bases with no gene match: 8. CDR3 length equals 14 residues. From germline, CDR1 is KGHSH and CDR2 LQKENI. CDR3 in DNA: TGTGCCAGCTCGCCGACAGGGCTGGGCACTGAAGCTTTCTTT. Protein product: CASSPTGLGTEAFF.

Remarks on this clonotype: Given a much more abundant clone one base away, this may be a read error. The rearrangement joins TRBV20-1 to TRBJ2-1, with 9 bases fitting TRBD1. This CDR3 comprises 16 residues. Germline CDR1 DFQATT, CDR2 SNEGSKA (reference sequence). CDR3 nucleotide sequence: TGCAGTGCTAGAGATCTGGACAGGGGAACCTACAATAAGCAGTTCTTC. As protein: CSARDLDRGTYNKQFF.

The chain carries TRBV10-2 and TRBJ2-7, with unresolved D. Between the trimmed V and J ends, which lost 3 bases and 6 bases, there was a span of 12 bases. Germline assignment: CDR1 WSHSY and CDR2 SAAADI. CDR3 length: 13 amino acids. CDR3 residues: CASSDLEWAEQYF. CDR3 in DNA: TGCGCCAGCAGTGATCTCGAGTGGGCCGAGCAGTACTTC.

In this sample, this clonotype turned up many times. The J gene is TRBJ1-5, the V gene TRBV6-5, with D hard to call. V was clipped by 8 bases and J by 1 base, with 15 bases between them. The CDR3 runs to 15 residues. Germline-derived CDR1 and CDR2 are MNHEY and SVGAGI. The CDR3 spells CASGPFYGSNQPQHF. The CDR3, as DNA: TGTGCCAGCGGACCATTTTATGGGAGCAATCAGCCCCAGCATTTT.

The V call is TRBV4-1, the J call TRBJ2-6; D is unresolved. The CDR3 runs 17 residues. V shed 4 bases and J shed 0 bases, with 13 bases lying between them. Per germline, CDR1 MGHRA and CDR2 YSYEKL. CDR3 amino acids: CASSPGQSVSGANVLTF. CDR3 nucleotides: TGCGCCAGCAGCCCCGGGCAGTCGGTCTCTGGGGCCAACGTCCTGACTTTC.

This clonotype has just one count. Being one base from a much bigger clone, this may be a read error. The chain uses TRBV29-1 and TRBJ2-7, with unresolved D. Germline CDR1 is SQVTM and CDR2 is ANQGSEA. The CDR3 runs 12 residues. Deletions cut 4 bases from V and 1 base from J, with 8 bases between. In DNA, the CDR3 is TGCAGCGTTGTTCGTCTGTCCTACGAGCAGTACTTC. Protein product: CSVVRLSYEQYF.

This clonotype was seen many times. The chain uses TRBV7-9 and TRBJ1-6; possible D gene TRBD1, 5 bases. Trimming took off 5 bases at V and 10 bases at J, with 12 bases between the two ends. The CDR3 consists of 13 residues. Germline V gene data show CDR1 as SEHNR and CDR2 as FQNEAQ (reference sequence). In DNA, the CDR3 is TGTGCCAGCAGCAGCGTCAGGGACTCACCCCTCCACTTT. It encodes CASSSVRDSPLHF. The variable domain in full, completed from reference TRBV7-9 and TRBJ1-6, reads DTGVSQNPRHKITKRGQNVTFRCDPISEHNRLYWYRQTLGQGPEFLTYFQNEAQLEKSRLLSDRFSAERPKGSFSTLEIQRTEQGDSAMYLCASSSVRDSPLHFGNGTRLTVT.

In this sample, this clonotype turned up many times. The gene calls are TRBV18 and TRBJ2-2, with D unclear. The CDR3 runs 16 residues. CDR1 KGHSH and CDR2 LQKENI come from the germline V gene. The V gene lost 1 base and the J gene lost 6 bases, with 15 bases spanning the gap. The CDR3 DNA sequence: TGTGCCAGCTCACCACGACACGGGCTCGGAGCCGGGGAGCTGTTTTTT. Residues: CASSPRHGLGAGELFF.

In the case of this clonotype: Being one base from a much bigger clone, this may be a read error. The V call is TRBV20-1, the J call TRBJ2-1, with 13 bases aligning to TRBD2. CDR1 and CDR2 (germline): DFQATT, SNEGSKA (reference sequence). This CDR3 has 15 amino acids. Trimming removed 1 base from V and 11 bases from J; junction bases left unmatched: 8. As DNA, the CDR3 is TGCAGTGCTAGAGGGACTAGCGGGAGTATGGATCAGCAGTTCTTC. Amino acids: CSARGTSGSMDQQFF.